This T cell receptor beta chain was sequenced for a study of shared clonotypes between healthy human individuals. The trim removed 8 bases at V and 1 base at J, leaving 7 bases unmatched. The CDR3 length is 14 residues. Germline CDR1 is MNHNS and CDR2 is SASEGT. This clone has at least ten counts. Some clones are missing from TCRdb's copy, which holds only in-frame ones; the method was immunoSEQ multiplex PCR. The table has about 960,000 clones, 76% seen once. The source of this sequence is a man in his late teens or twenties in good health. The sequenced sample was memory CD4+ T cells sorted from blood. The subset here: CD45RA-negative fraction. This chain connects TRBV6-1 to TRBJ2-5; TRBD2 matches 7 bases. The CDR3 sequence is CASGVAGSQETQYF. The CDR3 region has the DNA TGTGCCAGCGGGGTAGCGGGCTCCCAAGAGACCCAGTACTTC.